Listed below are T cell receptor beta chains from one sample, sequenced in a study of read filtering for tumor transcriptome and immune sequencing. TCRdb ran MiXCR on the reads and lists one entry per CDR3 protein. Here the sample spans approximately 93,000 distinct CDR3 sequences, roughly 21% being singletons. Sequencing used a population of CD138-negative cells sorted from bone marrow. These TCRs come from a donor at least 40 years old with multiple myeloma. The CDR3 runs from the conserved cysteine through the conserved F or W. The order of the fields is clone size, D gene, V gene, J gene, CDR3 DNA, CDR3 protein. A D gene is named only where the DNA matches it firmly. Size is stated for part of the rows, as once, few or many counts, or as a class when the clone is expanded.

clone size: NA
D gene: NA
V gene: TRBV15
J gene: TRBJ1-2
CDR3 DNA: TGTGCCACCAGCAGAGACGGAGGAGACTATGGCTACACCTTC
CDR3 protein: CATSRDGGDYGYTF

clone size: many
D gene: NA
V gene: TRBV11-1
J gene: TRBJ1-1
CDR3 DNA: TGTGCCAGCAGCTGGGGGGCGGGGAGCACTGAAGCTTTCTTT
CDR3 protein: CASSWGAGSTEAFF

clone size: many
D gene: NA
V gene: TRBV14
J gene: TRBJ2-7
CDR3 DNA: TGTGCCAGCAGCCACGGAGGGACAGCGCTCTACGAGCAGTACTTC
CDR3 protein: CASSHGGTALYEQYF

clone size: many
D gene: TRBD2
V gene: TRBV7-3
J gene: TRBJ2-2
CDR3 DNA: TGTGCCAGCAGCCCCACTAGCGGGGGGGCCGGGGAGCTGTTTTTT
CDR3 protein: CASSPTSGGAGELFF

clone size: few
D gene: NA
V gene: TRBV11-2
J gene: TRBJ2-7
CDR3 DNA: TGTGCCAGCAGCTTAGATCGGGCGGGTCTTCAGTACTTC
CDR3 protein: CASSLDRAGLQYF

clone size: many
D gene: NA
V gene: TRBV28
J gene: TRBJ2-7
CDR3 DNA: TGTGCCAGCAGGCCGGGATCCTCCTACGAGCAGTACTTC
CDR3 protein: CASRPGSSYEQYF

clone size: NA
D gene: TRBD1
V gene: TRBV2
J gene: TRBJ2-3
CDR3 DNA: TGTGCCAGCAGGGCAACAGGGGTTGGTACAGATACGCAGTATTTT
CDR3 protein: CASRATGVGTDTQYF

clone size: many
D gene: TRBD2
V gene: TRBV12-3/TRBV12-4
J gene: TRBJ2-3
CDR3 DNA: TGTGCCAGCAGGGTAGCGGGGGGGTTTAGAGATACGCAGTATTTT
CDR3 protein: CASRVAGGFRDTQYF

clone size: few
D gene: NA
V gene: TRBV19
J gene: TRBJ1-5
CDR3 DNA: TGTGCCAGTAGTATCGTAACAGGGCTAAGCAATCAGCCCCAGCATTTT
CDR3 protein: CASSIVTGLSNQPQHF

clone size: many
D gene: NA
V gene: TRBV2
J gene: TRBJ2-3
CDR3 DNA: TGTGCCAGCAGGGACTTGTCAGATACGCAGTATTTT
CDR3 protein: CASRDLSDTQYF

clone size: NA
D gene: NA
V gene: TRBV27
J gene: TRBJ2-1
CDR3 DNA: TGTTCCAGCAGAACGCTACTCCTGATCAATGATCAGTTCTTC
CDR3 protein: CSSRTLLLINDQFF

clone size: many
D gene: TRBD2
V gene: TRBV29-1
J gene: TRBJ2-1
CDR3 DNA: TGCAGCGTTGAAGATCTCCGGCTAGCGGGGGGACTATACAATGAGCAGTTCTTC
CDR3 protein: CSVEDLRLAGGLYNEQFF

clone size: NA
D gene: TRBD2
V gene: TRBV27
J gene: TRBJ2-1
CDR3 DNA: TGTGCCAGCAGTCCCCTCAATGAGCGGGGCGACAACGAGCAGTTCTTC
CDR3 protein: CASSPLNERGDNEQFF

clone size: many
D gene: TRBD2
V gene: TRBV27
J gene: TRBJ2-1
CDR3 DNA: TGTGCCAGCAGCCCTAGCGGGGGGGACTCCTACAATGAGCAGTTCTTC
CDR3 protein: CASSPSGGDSYNEQFF

clone size: many
D gene: TRBD1
V gene: TRBV27
J gene: TRBJ1-1
CDR3 DNA: TGTGCCAGCAGTTTGTTGGGACAGGGGGCGCGCACTGAAGCTTTCTTT
CDR3 protein: CASSLLGQGARTEAFF

clone size: few
D gene: TRBD1
V gene: TRBV2
J gene: TRBJ2-5
CDR3 DNA: TGTGCCAGCACAAAAAGCCGGACAGGGGGCGCGGAGACCCAGTACTTC
CDR3 protein: CASTKSRTGGAETQYF